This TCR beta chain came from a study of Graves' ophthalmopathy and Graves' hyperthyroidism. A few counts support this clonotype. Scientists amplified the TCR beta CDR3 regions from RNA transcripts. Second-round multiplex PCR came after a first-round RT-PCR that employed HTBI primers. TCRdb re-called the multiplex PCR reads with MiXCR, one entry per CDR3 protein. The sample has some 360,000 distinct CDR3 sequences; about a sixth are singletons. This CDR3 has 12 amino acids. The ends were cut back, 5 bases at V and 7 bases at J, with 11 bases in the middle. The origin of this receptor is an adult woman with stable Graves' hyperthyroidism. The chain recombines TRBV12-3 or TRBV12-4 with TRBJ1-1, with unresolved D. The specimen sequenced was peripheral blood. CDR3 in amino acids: CASSEVRIEAFF. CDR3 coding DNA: TGTGCCAGCAGTGAGGTACGGATTGAAGCTTTCTTT.